This T cell receptor (beta chain) derives from a study of blood T cell repertoires in COVID-19. Here immunoSEQ multiplex PCR was the method, and the copy in TCRdb shows in-frame clones only, minus some. The sample carries approximately 120,000 clones, about 85% recorded once. V lost 4 bases and J lost 1, with 19 bases in between. Looked up from germline, CDR1 is MDHEN and CDR2 is SYDVKM. The CDR3 is 17 residues long. Sequencing was done on a sample of peripheral blood. The clonotype was recovered from a woman of 80 years or more with COVID-19, enrolled during active disease. This rearrangement joins TRBV28 to TRBJ2-5; possibly TRBD1 for D (5 bases). The CDR3 protein is CASSSPGQGRTQETQYF. DNA for the CDR3: TGTGCCAGCAGTTCGCCCGGTCAGGGCAGAACCCAAGAGACCCAGTACTTC.